This T cell receptor (beta chain) came from a study of T cell clonotyping in hematopoietic cell transplantation. CDR3 length: 12 amino acids. Trimming took 1 base from V and 13 from J, leaving 8 bases between them. Germline-derived CDR1 and CDR2 are MGHDK and SYGVNS. Assay used: immunoSEQ multiplex PCR; TCRdb lists only in-frame clones, some missing. The table shows 6,500 to 7,000 clones, with over 35% occurring only once. Study-wide findings and caveats: After transplant, recipient diversity fell while pathologically expanded clonotypes grew through day 180. Few recipient clonotypes overlapped donors; over 97% were de novo at given depth. Cells were unsorted, so CD4 and CD8 contributions were not separated.

Blood collection times were about day -28 and days 30, 100, 180 posttransplant. A note on this clone: Its specificity is unknown.

Source: peripheral blood mononuclear cells, taken 30 days after allogeneic stem cell transplant. The chain is built from TRBV25-1 and TRBJ1-6, with no clear D. The receptor's source is a female patient between 55 and 75 years old who had an allogeneic stem cell transplant, so the T cells may come from the graft donor. Some clones in this sample may be carry-over from other donors' samples. The CDR3 loop reads CASSEFVGPLHF. CDR3 coding DNA: TGTGCCAGCAGTGAATTTGTGGGTCCCCTCCACTTT. The variable domain in full, with the rest retrieved from reference TRBV25-1 and TRBJ1-6, is EADIYQTPRYLVIGTGKKITLECSQTMGHDKMYWYQQDPGMELHLIHYSYGVNSTEKGDLSSESTVSRIRTEHFPLTLESARPSHTSQYLCASSEFVGPLHFGNGTRLTVT.